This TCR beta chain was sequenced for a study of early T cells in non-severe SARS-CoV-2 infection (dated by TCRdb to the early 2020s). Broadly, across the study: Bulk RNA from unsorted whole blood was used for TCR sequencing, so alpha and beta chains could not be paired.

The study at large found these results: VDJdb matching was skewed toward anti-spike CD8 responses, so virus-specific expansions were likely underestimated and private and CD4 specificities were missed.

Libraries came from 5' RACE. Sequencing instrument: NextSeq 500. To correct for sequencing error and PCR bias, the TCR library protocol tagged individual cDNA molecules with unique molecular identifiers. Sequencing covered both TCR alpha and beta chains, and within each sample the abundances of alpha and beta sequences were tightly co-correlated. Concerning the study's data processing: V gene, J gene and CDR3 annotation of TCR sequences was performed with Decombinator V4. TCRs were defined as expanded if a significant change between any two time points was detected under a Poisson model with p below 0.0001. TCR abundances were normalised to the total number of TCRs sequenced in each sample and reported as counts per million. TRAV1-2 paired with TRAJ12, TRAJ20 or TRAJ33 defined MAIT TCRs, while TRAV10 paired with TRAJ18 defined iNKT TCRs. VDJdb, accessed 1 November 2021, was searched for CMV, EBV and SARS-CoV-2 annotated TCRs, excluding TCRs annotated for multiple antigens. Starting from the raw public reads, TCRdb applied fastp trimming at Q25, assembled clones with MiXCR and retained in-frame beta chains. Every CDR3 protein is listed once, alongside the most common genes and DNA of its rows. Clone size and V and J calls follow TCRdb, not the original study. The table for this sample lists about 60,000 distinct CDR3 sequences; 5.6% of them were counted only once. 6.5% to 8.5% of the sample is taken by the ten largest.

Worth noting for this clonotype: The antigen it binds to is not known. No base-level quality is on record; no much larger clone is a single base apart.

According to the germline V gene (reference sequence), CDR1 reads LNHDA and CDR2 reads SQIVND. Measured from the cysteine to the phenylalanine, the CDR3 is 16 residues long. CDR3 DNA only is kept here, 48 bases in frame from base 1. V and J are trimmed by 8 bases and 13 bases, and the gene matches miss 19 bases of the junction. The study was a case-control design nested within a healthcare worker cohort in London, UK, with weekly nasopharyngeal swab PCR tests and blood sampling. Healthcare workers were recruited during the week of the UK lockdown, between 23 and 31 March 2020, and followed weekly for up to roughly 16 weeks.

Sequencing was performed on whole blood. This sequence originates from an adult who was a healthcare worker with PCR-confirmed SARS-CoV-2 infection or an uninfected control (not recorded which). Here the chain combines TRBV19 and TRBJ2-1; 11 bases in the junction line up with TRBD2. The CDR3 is CASSLGLAEYLRAQFF. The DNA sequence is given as TGTGCCAGTTCACTGGGACTAGCGGAATACCTTCGGGCCCAGTTCTTC.